The entry that follows covers one T cell receptor (beta chain) sequence. Its specificity is unknown. Method: immunoSEQ multiplex PCR; TCRdb's copy keeps in-frame clones and lacks some. The sample has roughly 1,500,000 clones; around 98.5% are singletons. These data belong to a study of shared clonotypes between healthy human individuals. Healthy HIV-negative adults with no recent acute infections or vaccinations were recruited as donors. Study observations and caveats: A reduction in generation probabilities was seen for non-shared clonotypes relative to those shared by all four donors.

The CDR3 runs 16 residues. The V end lost 2 bases, the J end lost 0 bases, and 11 bases lay between the germline ends. Germline V gene data show CDR1 as MNHNY and CDR2 as SVGAGI (reference sequence). Sequencing was performed on naive CD4+ T cells sorted from blood. Subset in this sample: CD45RA+ positively selected. This TCR came from a man aged 30-40 years in good health. The genes are TRBV6-6 and TRBJ1-5; possible D gene TRBD1, 5 bases. Here the CDR3 DNA reads TGTGCCAGCAGTTACCCCACAGGTGATAGCAATCAGCCCCAGCATTTT. It yields the protein CASSYPTGDSNQPQHF.